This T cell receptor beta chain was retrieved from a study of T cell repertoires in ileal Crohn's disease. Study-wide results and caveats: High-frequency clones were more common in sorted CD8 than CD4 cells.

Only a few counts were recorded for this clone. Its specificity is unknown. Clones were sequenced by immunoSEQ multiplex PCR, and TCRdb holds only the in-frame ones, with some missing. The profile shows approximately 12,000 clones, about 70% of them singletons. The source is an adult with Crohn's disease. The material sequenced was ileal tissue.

The CDR3: CAISASQGETQYF. In DNA, the CDR3 is TGTGCCATCAGTGCTTCACAGGGAGAGACCCAGTACTTC. The rearrangement links TRBV10-3 to TRBJ2-5; D may be TRBD1 (6 bases). Trimming cost V 4 bases and J 4 bases, with 10 bases left between them. Germline lookup yields CDR1 ENHRY and CDR2 SYGVKD. This CDR3 has 13 amino acids.